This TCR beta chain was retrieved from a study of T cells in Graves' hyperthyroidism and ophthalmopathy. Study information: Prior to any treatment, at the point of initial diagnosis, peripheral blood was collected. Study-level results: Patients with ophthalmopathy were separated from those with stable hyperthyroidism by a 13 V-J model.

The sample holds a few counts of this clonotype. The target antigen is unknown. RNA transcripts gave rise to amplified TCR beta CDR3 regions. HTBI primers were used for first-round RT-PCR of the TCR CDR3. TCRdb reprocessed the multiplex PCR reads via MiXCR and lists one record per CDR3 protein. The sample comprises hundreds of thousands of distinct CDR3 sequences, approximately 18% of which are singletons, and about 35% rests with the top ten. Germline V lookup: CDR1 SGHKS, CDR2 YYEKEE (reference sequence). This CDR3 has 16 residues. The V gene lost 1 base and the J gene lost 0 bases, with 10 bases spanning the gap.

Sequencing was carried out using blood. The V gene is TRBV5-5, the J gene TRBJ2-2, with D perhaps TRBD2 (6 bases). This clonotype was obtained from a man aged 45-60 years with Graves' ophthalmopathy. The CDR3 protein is CASSLWEAANTGELFF. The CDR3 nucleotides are TGTGCCAGCAGCTTGTGGGAGGCAGCGAACACCGGGGAGCTGTTTTTT.